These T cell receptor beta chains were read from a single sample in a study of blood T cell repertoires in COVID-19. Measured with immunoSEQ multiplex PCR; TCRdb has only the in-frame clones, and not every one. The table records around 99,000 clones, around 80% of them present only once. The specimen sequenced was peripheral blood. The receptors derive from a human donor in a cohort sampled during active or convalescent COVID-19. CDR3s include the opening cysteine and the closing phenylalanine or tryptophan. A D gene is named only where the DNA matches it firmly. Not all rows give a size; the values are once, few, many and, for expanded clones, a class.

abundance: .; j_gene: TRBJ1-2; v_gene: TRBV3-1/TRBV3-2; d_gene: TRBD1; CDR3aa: CASTPGGQGYGYTF; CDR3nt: TGTGCCAGCACCCCCGGGGGACAGGGCTATGGCTACACCTTC
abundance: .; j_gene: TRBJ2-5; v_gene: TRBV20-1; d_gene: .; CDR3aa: CSASVQVAQETQYF; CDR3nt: TGCAGTGCTAGTGTACAGGTGGCACAAGAGACCCAGTACTTC
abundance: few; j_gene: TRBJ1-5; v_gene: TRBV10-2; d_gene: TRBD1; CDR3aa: CASGGQGAGQPQHF; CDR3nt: TGCGCCAGCGGGGGACAGGGGGCAGGTCAGCCCCAGCATTTT
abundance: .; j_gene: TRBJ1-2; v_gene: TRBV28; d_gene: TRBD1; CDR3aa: CASSPPGGYGYTF; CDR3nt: TGTGCCAGCAGCCCGCCAGGGGGCTATGGCTACACCTTC
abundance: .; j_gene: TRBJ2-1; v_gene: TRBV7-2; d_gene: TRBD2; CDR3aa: CASSLVGTSVNNEQFF; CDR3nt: TGTGCCAGCAGCTTAGTAGGGACTAGCGTCAACAATGAGCAGTTCTTC
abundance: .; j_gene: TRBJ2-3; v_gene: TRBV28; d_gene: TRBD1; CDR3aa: CASSFGDSRNTQYF; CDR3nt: TGTGCCAGCAGTTTTGGGGACAGCCGAAATACGCAGTATTTT
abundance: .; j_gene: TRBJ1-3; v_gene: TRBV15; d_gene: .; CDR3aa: CATNTRRGNTIYF; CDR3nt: TGTGCCACCAACACGAGGCGAGGAAACACCATATATTTT
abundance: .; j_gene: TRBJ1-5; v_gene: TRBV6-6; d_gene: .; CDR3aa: CASSYGSGGSHQPQHF; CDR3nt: TGTGCCAGCAGTTACGGGTCTGGGGGCAGCCATCAGCCCCAGCATTTT
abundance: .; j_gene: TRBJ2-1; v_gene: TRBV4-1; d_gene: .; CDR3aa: CASSHFSTKGDNEQFF; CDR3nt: TGCGCCAGCAGCCACTTTTCGACAAAAGGGGACAATGAGCAGTTCTTC
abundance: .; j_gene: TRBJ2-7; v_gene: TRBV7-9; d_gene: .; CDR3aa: CASSLAQGLYEQYF; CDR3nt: TGTGCCAGCAGCTTAGCACAGGGTCTTTACGAGCAGTACTTC
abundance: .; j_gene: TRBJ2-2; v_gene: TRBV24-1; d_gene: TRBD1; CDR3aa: CAIEDRGTGELFF; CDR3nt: TGTGCCATCGAGGACAGGGGCACCGGGGAGCTGTTTTTT
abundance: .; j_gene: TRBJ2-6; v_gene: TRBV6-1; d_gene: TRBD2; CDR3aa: CASSEGLAGAFSGANVLTF; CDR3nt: TGTGCCAGCAGTGAAGGACTAGCGGGTGCCTTCTCTGGGGCCAACGTCCTGACTTTC
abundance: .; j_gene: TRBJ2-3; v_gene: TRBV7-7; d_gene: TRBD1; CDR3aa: CASSRGQGSDTQYF; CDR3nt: TGTGCCAGCAGCCGGGGACAGGGGTCAGATACGCAGTATTTT
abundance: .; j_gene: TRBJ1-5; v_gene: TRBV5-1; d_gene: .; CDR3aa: CASKVGAGSNQPQHF; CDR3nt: TGCGCCAGCAAGGTAGGGGCAGGGAGCAATCAGCCCCAGCATTTT
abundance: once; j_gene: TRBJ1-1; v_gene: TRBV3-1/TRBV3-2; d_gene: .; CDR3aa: CASSQGFSPRGAFF; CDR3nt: TGTGCCAGCAGCCAAGGTTTTTCACCCCGCGGAGCTTTCTTT
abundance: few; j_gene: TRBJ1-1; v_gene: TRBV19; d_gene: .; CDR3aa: CASSIAGATEAFF; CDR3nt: TGTGCCAGTAGTATCGCAGGGGCCACTGAAGCTTTCTTT
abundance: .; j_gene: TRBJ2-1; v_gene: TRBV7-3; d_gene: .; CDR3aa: CASSPWETYNEQFF; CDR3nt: TGTGCCAGCAGCCCCTGGGAGACCTACAATGAGCAGTTCTTC
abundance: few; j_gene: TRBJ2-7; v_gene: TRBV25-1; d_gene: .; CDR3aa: CASTPRGGVQGYSGEQYF; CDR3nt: TGTGCCAGCACCCCCCGGGGGGGAGTACAGGGGTACAGCGGCGAGCAGTACTTC
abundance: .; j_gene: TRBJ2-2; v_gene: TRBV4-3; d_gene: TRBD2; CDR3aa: CASSSQTSGGRPPGELFF; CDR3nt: TGCGCCAGCAGCTCTCAGACTAGCGGGGGGAGACCTCCGGGGGAGCTGTTTTTT
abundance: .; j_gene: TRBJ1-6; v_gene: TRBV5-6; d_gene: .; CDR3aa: CASSFRRNGDSPLHF; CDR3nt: TGTGCCAGCAGCTTTAGGAGGAATGGGGATTCACCCCTCCACTTT
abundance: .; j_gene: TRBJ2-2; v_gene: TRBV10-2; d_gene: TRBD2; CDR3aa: CASRHIAGYAGELFF; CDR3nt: TGCGCCAGCAGACATATAGCGGGGTATGCCGGGGAGCTGTTTTTT
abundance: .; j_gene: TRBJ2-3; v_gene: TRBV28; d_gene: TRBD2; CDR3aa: CASRRLAGGRTDTQYF; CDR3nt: TGTGCCAGCAGACGACTAGCGGGGGGACGCACAGATACGCAGTATTTT
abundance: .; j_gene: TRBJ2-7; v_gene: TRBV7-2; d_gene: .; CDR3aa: CASSFDRFEQYF; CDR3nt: TGTGCCAGCAGCTTCGACAGATTCGAGCAGTACTTC
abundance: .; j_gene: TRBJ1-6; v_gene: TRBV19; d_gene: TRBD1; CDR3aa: CASSQNSFGTGISSYNSPLHF; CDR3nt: TGTGCCAGTAGTCAGAACTCCTTCGGGACAGGGATATCCTCCTATAATTCACCCCTCCACTTT
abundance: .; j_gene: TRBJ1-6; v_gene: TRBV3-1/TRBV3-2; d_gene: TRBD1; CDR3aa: CASTQGGSTSPLHF; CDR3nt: TGTGCCAGCACCCAGGGGGGATCAACTTCACCCCTCCACTTT
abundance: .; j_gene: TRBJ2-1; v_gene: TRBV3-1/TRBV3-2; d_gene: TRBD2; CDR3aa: CASSQGLSGGGNEQFF; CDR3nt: TGTGCCAGCAGCCAGGGCCTCAGCGGGGGGGGCAATGAGCAGTTCTTC
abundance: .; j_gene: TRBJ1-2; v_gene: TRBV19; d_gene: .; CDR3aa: CASTDRRFGYTF; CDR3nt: TGTGCCAGTACGGACCGGAGGTTTGGCTACACCTTC
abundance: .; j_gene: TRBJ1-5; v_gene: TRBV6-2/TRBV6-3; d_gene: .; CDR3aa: CASSTRQLYSNQPQHF; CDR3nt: TGTGCCAGCAGTACCCGACAGCTTTATAGCAATCAGCCCCAGCATTTT
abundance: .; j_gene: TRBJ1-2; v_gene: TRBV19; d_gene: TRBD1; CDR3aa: CASTWDRGNYGYTF; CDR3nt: TGTGCCAGTACCTGGGACAGGGGCAACTATGGCTACACCTTC